Following are 17 T cell receptor beta chains from one sample sequenced in a study of cytomegalovirus exposure and HLA in healthy donors. The PCR made use of 60 Vbeta and 13 Jbeta primers. Sequencing was performed with immunoSEQ multiplex PCR; in TCRdb, only in-frame clones are kept and a portion is missing. This table holds some 150,000 clones, roughly 85% found once. The sequencing sample was made of PBMCs. These receptors all come from a woman younger than 35 in good health and CMV-seronegative.

The chain employs TRBV27 and TRBJ2-5; D unresolved. V lost 0 bases, J lost 8 bases, and 10 bases lay in between. Germline loops: CDR1 MNHEY, CDR2 SMNVEV (reference sequence). The CDR3 length is 13 residues. CDR3 sequence reads: CASSLSGGATQYF. The CDR3 nucleotides are TGTGCCAGCAGTTTATCGGGTGGAGCTACCCAGTACTTC.

This clone was seen a few times. The chain uses TRBV27 and TRBJ2-1; tentative D call: TRBD2 (5 bases). Germline lookup yields CDR1 MNHEY and CDR2 SMNVEV (reference sequence). V was clipped by 2 bases and J by 4 bases, with 15 bases between them. The CDR3 sequence is 16 residues long. The CDR3 region is CASSLTFSSSYNEQFF. Written as DNA, the CDR3 is TGTGCCAGCAGTTTAACATTCTCTAGCTCATACAATGAGCAGTTCTTC.

This chain uses TRBV18 with TRBJ2-7; 7 bases match TRBD2. V gave up 3 bases and J gave up 4 bases; unmatched junction bases: 9. CDR1 is KGHSH and CDR2 is LQKENI in the germline V gene. The CDR3 extends over 15 amino acids. The DNA of the CDR3 is TGTGCCAGCTCACCCCAACCGGCGGGGGAGTACGAGCAGTACTTC. Translated: CASSPQPAGEYEQYF.

The V and J genes are TRBV4-3 and TRBJ2-4; 9 nucleotides line up with TRBD2. Germline-derived CDR1 and CDR2 are LGHNA and YSLEER. Trimming took 0 bases from V and 13 from J; bases not matched to a gene: 10. The CDR3 loop spans 15 amino acids. The CDR3 reads CASSQEGSLAGLQYF. Written as DNA, the CDR3 is TGCGCCAGCAGCCAAGAAGGTTCGCTAGCGGGACTACAGTACTTC.

The chain joins TRBV5-1 to TRBJ2-3; 12 positions match TRBD1. Germline lookup yields CDR1 SGHRS and CDR2 YFSETQ. The CDR3 is made up of 15 amino acids. Unmatched junction bases numbered 3, after V lost 4 bases and J lost 3 bases. CDR3 loop: CASSGDRGPTDTQYF. The CDR3, as DNA: TGCGCCAGCAGCGGGGACAGGGGGCCGACAGATACGCAGTATTTT.

The chain uses TRBV11-2 and TRBJ2-7; 10 bases agree with TRBD2. This CDR3 contains 14 residues. Germline trimming cut 4 bases from V and 5 bases from J; bases unmatched to any gene: 5. Germline V lookup: CDR1 SGHAT, CDR2 FQNNGV. The CDR3 sequence is CASSSSGSGNEQYF. The CDR3 region has the DNA TGTGCCAGCAGCTCTAGCGGGAGCGGTAACGAGCAGTACTTC. Full variable domain (missing parts from reference TRBV11-2 and TRBJ2-7): EAGVAQSPRYKIIEKRQSVAFWCNPISGHATLYWYQQILGQGPKLLIQFQNNGVVDDSQLPKDRFSAERLKGVDSTLKIQPAKLEDSAVYLCASSSSGSGNEQYFGPGTRLTVT.

The chain couples TRBV28 to TRBJ1-2; D gene ambiguous. Trimming left V 6 bases short and J 10 bases short, with 12 bases between. The CDR3 loop spans 11 amino acids. Germline lookup yields CDR1 MDHEN and CDR2 SYDVKM. In DNA form, the CDR3 reads TGTGCCAGCAGCCTGGCCGCTTCCTACACCTTC. Translating gives CASSLAASYTF.

The chain has TRBV27 and TRBJ1-5; D is unresolved. Germline V CDR1 and CDR2: MNHEY, SMNVEV (reference sequence). V lost 5 bases and J lost 4, with 15 bases in between. This CDR3 is 15 amino acids long. CDR3 protein: CASSPLAARNQPQHF. The CDR3 DNA reads TGTGCCAGCAGTCCTCTGGCAGCTAGAAATCAGCCCCAGCATTTT.

The chain is built from TRBV10-3 and TRBJ2-5, with 9 bases fitting TRBD2. The germline V gene has CDR1 ENHRY and CDR2 SYGVKD. J gave up 5 bases and V 2 bases, and 9 bases lay outside the gene matches. This CDR3 is built from 16 residues. CDR3 residues: CAISEGLAGKAETQYF. CDR3 nucleotide sequence: TGTGCCATCAGTGAGGGGCTAGCGGGAAAGGCGGAGACCCAGTACTTC.

The V gene is TRBV4-2, the J gene TRBJ2-3; D perhaps matches TRBD2 (6 bases). CDR3 length: 15 residues. Germline V gene lookup returns CDR1 LGHNA and CDR2 YNFKEQ. Trimming removed 0 bases at V and 3 bases at J, with 10 bases between. In nucleotides, the CDR3 is TGTGCCAGCAGCCAAGAATTCCGGGGGACAGATACGCAGTATTTT. Translating gives CASSQEFRGTDTQYF.

The chain carries TRBV4-1 and TRBJ1-5, with D perhaps TRBD1 (6 bases). Trimming took 6 bases from V and 6 from J, leaving 12 bases between them. Germline values: CDR1 MGHRA, CDR2 YSYEKL. The CDR3 has 13 residues. This chain's CDR3 is CASSSGEGQPQHF. The DNA for the CDR3 is TGCGCCAGCAGTTCAGGGGAGGGTCAGCCCCAGCATTTT.

This clone was picked up a small number of times. Just one base apart from a much larger clone, this may be a read error. The chain carries TRBV10-3 and TRBJ2-5, with TRBD2 identical over 9 bases. Germline V CDR1 and CDR2: ENHRY, SYGVKD. The CDR3 runs to 13 residues. Unmatched junction bases numbered 2, after V lost 5 bases and J lost 4 bases. CDR3 bases: TGTGCCATCAGTTCGACTAGCGGAGAGACCCAGTACTTC. Its translation: CAISSTSGETQYF.

This clone was observed a few times. The chain combines TRBV5-1 with TRBJ2-3; D possibly corresponds to TRBD1 (5 bases). The CDR3 contains 13 residues. Trimming left V 4 bases short and J 4 bases short, with 10 bases between. The germline V gene has CDR1 SGHRS and CDR2 YFSETQ. The CDR3 region is CASSGARADTQYF. The CDR3 nucleotides are TGCGCCAGCAGCGGGGCCCGGGCAGATACGCAGTATTTT.

This clone was observed a handful of times. V gene TRBV28 combines with J gene TRBJ2-3; TRBD2 matches at 10 bases. The germline V gene has CDR1 MDHEN and CDR2 SYDVKM. Trimming took 8 bases from V and 4 from J; bases not matched to a gene: 12. CDR3 length: 16 residues. The CDR3 nucleotides are TGTGCCAGCCCAGGTCCGGCTAGCGGGAGCGCAGATACGCAGTATTTT. Protein: CASPGPASGSADTQYF. Together with reference TRBV28 and TRBJ2-3, the CDR3 gives the full variable domain: DVKVTQSSRYLVKRTGEKVFLECVQDMDHENMFWYRQDPGLGLRLIYFSYDVKMKEKGDIPEGYSVSREKKERFSLILESASTNQTSMYLCASPGPASGSADTQYFGPGTRLTVL.

The genes are TRBV27 and TRBJ2-7; D may be TRBD2 (5 bases). The CDR3 sequence is 13 residues long. Trimming left V 0 bases short and J 5 bases short, with 8 bases between. The germline V gene has CDR1 MNHEY and CDR2 SMNVEV (reference sequence). The CDR3 DNA reads as TGTGCCAGCAGTTTATCGGAGGTGGACGAGCAGTACTTC. This translates into CASSLSEVDEQYF.

This clone was picked up one time. The J gene is TRBJ2-7, the V gene TRBV7-6; 14 bases align to TRBD2. Germline CDR1 and CDR2: SGHVS and FNYEAQ. V lost 5 bases to trimming and J lost 5 bases; unmatched junction nucleotides: 23. The CDR3 has 21 amino acids. The CDR3 here is CASSLRRAPRLAGGPTDEQYF. The CDR3 coding sequence is TGTGCCAGCAGCCTCCGACGGGCTCCTCGACTAGCGGGAGGGCCCACCGACGAGCAGTACTTC. The whole variable domain, remainder taken from reference TRBV7-6 and TRBJ2-7, is GAGVSQSPRYKVTKRGQDVALRCDPISGHVSLYWYRQALGQGPEFLTYFNYEAQQDKSGLPNDRFSAERPEGSISTLTIQRTEQRDSAMYRCASSLRRAPRLAGGPTDEQYFGPGTRLTVT.

The chain carries TRBV11-3 and TRBJ2-2, with 7 positions matching TRBD2. The CDR3 covers 16 residues. Trimming at V came to 5 bases and at J to 2 bases, leaving 8 bases not matched to a gene. Looked up from germline, CDR1 is SGHNT and CDR2 is YENEEA. This chain's CDR3 is CASSPRDYYNTGELFF. CDR3 DNA sequence: TGTGCCAGCAGCCCGAGGGACTACTATAACACCGGGGAGCTGTTTTTT. Looking up the rest from reference TRBV11-3 and TRBJ2-2 gives the full variable domain: EAGVVQSPRYKIIEKKQPVAFWCNPISGHNTLYWYLQNLGQGPELLIRYENEEAVDDSQLPKDRFSAERLKGVDSTLKIQPAELGDSAVYLCASSPRDYYNTGELFFGEGSRLTVL.